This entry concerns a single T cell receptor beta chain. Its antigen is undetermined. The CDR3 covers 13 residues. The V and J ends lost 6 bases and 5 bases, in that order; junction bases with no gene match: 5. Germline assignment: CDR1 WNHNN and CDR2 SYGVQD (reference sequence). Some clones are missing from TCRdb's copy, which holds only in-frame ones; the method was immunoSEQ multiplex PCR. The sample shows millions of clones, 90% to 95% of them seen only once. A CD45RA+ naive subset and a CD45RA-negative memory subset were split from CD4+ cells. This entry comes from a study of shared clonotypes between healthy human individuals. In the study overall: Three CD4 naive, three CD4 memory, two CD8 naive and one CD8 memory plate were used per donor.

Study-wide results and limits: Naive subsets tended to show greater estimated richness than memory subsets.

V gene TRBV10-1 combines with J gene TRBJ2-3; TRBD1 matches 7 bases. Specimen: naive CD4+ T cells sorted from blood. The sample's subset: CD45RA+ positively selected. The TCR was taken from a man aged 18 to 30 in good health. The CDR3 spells CASSGQAKDTQYF. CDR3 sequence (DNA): TGCGCCAGCAGCGGACAGGCGAAAGATACGCAGTATTTT.